Below are 13 T cell receptor beta chains sequenced from a single sample in a study of T-cell memory formation after mild COVID-19. TCRdb used MiXCR to reprocess the 5' RACE reads, holding one entry per CDR3 protein. Found here are roughly 140,000 distinct CDR3 sequences, 11% to 15% of them singletons; the top ten hold around 30%. Sequenced: PBMCs or a T cell subset sorted from them (not recorded which). The receptors here all came from an adult woman who had mild COVID-19 (a few samples of this study predate the infection). Cell type and time point are not known.

This clonotype was observed a handful of times. The gene calls are TRBV7-6 and TRBJ2-1; possible D gene TRBD2, 5 bases. CDR3 length: 17 residues. The germline V gene has CDR1 SGHVS and CDR2 FNYEAQ. V was shortened by 5 bases and J by 0 bases, with 17 bases between the two germline ends. Here the CDR3 reads CASSPSVMGVSYNEQFF. DNA of the CDR3: TGTGCCAGCAGCCCCTCGGTCATGGGAGTCTCCTACAATGAGCAGTTCTTC.

This clonotype appeared a few times. The chain employs TRBV7-2 and TRBJ2-1; 7 nucleotides align to TRBD2. Unmatched junction bases numbered 2, after V lost 2 bases and J lost 7 bases. The CDR3 contains 13 residues. The germline gives CDR1 SGHTA, CDR2 FQGNSA. DNA for the CDR3: TGTGCCAGCAGCTTACTAGCGGAGAATGAGCAGTTCTTC. Encoded protein: CASSLLAENEQFF.

Only a few counts were recorded for this clonotype. The J gene is TRBJ1-6, the V gene TRBV13, with 8 nucleotides matching TRBD1. V lost 6 bases to trimming and J lost 7 bases; unmatched junction nucleotides: 5. The CDR3 is made up of 14 amino acids. Germline assignment: CDR1 PRHDT and CDR2 FYEKMQ (reference sequence). CDR3: CASRTRTGNSPLHF. The CDR3 region has the DNA TGTGCCAGCAGGACCCGGACAGGGAATTCACCCCTCCACTTT. Complete variable domain (other parts from reference TRBV13 and TRBJ1-6): AAGVIQSPRHLIKEKRETATLKCYPIPRHDTVYWYQQGPGQDPQFLISFYEKMQSDKGSIPDRFSAQQFSDYHSELNMSSLELGDSALYFCASRTRTGNSPLHFGNGTRLTVT.

The genes are TRBV20-1 and TRBJ1-6; D call uncertain. This CDR3 has 11 residues. Germline CDR1 DFQATT, CDR2 SNEGSKA (reference sequence). V lost 3 bases to trimming and J lost 16 bases, with 13 bases between them. In DNA, the CDR3 is TGCAGTGCTAGGGACCCCCCATTACTCCACTTT. Amino acids: CSARDPPLLHF.

The CDR3 DNA follows: TGCGCCAGCAGTCAATTGGCGGACAGGGGGCTTTTGGATGAGCAGTTCTTC. Encoded protein: CASSQLADRGLLDEQFF. V and J are TRBV23-1 and TRBJ2-1, with 11 bases lining up with TRBD1. TRBV23-1 is assigned to the ORF class and has an uncertain function. V lost 1 base to trimming and J lost 8 bases; unmatched junction nucleotides: 10. This CDR3 contains 17 residues.

This clonotype was observed a handful of times. The V gene is TRBV5-1, the J gene TRBJ2-1, with 14 bases matching TRBD2. Germline assignment: CDR1 SGHRS and CDR2 YFSETQ. V trimming: 4 bases; J trimming: 1 base; junction bases outside the gene matches: 7. CDR3 length equals 18 residues. DNA for the CDR3: TGCGCCAGCAGCCCAGGGACTAGCGGGAGTGGGTCCTACAATGAGCAGTTCTTC. Its translation: CASSPGTSGSGSYNEQFF.

This sequence joins TRBV19 and TRBJ2-6, with 10 nucleotides matching TRBD1. The ends lost 4 bases at V and 3 bases at J; junction bases unmatched: 6. CDR1 is LNHDA and CDR2 is SQIVND in the germline V gene (reference sequence). The CDR3 extends over 17 amino acids. CDR3 region: CASSNRDRGYGANVLTF. The DNA for the CDR3 is TGTGCCAGTAGTAACCGGGACAGGGGTTATGGGGCCAACGTCCTGACTTTC. Variable domain in full (rest from reference TRBV19 and TRBJ2-6): DGGITQSPKYLFRKEGQNVTLSCEQNLNHDAMYWYRQDPGQGLRLIYYSQIVNDFQKGDIAEGYSVSREKKESFPLTVTSAQKNPTAFYLCASSNRDRGYGANVLTFGAGSRLTVL.

This clonotype was observed a few times. V is TRBV7-9 and J is TRBJ2-5, with 9 bases that match TRBD1. Germline CDR1 reads SEHNR; CDR2 reads FQNEAQ (reference sequence). Losses at the gene ends were 7 bases for V and 5 bases for J; bases not matched to a gene: 5. The CDR3 runs to 13 residues. CDR3 amino acids: CASIGQGLETQYF. As DNA, the CDR3 is TGTGCCAGCATCGGACAGGGGCTGGAGACCCAGTACTTC.

There are many counts of this clonotype. The J gene is TRBJ2-3, the V gene TRBV6-1; possibly TRBD2 for D (5 bases). V lost 6 bases to trimming and J lost 1 base, with 11 bases between them. Germline V gives CDR1 MNHNS, CDR2 SASEGT. This CDR3 contains 14 residues. The CDR3 DNA reads as TGTGCCAGCAGGGAGGTACTGCGCACAGATACGCAGTATTTT. Its protein is CASREVLRTDTQYF.

The rearrangement joins TRBV19 to TRBJ1-2; tentative D call: TRBD1 (6 bases). The germline gives CDR1 LNHDA, CDR2 SQIVND (reference sequence). The CDR3 runs 16 residues. V lost 5 bases, J lost 0 bases, and 16 bases lay in between. The CDR3 DNA reads TGTGCCAGTAGTCGACGATGGACAGACGCTAACTATGGCTACACCTTC. It specifies CASSRRWTDANYGYTF.

In its sample, this clonotype was seen many times. The rearrangement uses TRBV7-6 and TRBJ2-5; a weak D match, TRBD2 (6 bases). The germline V and J ends were trimmed by 5 bases and 6 bases, with 13 bases remaining between them. The CDR3 contains 13 residues. From germline, CDR1 is SGHVS and CDR2 FNYEAQ. The CDR3 DNA sequence: TGTGCCAGCAGCGTCCTACTAGCCCAGACCCAGTACTTC. Residues: CASSVLLAQTQYF.

This clonotype was counted at least ten times. V usage is TRBV7-9 and J usage is TRBJ2-7; D is uncertain. Germline V gives CDR1 SEHNR, CDR2 FQNEAQ (reference sequence). Trimming took 1 base from V and 2 from J, leaving 9 bases between them. CDR3 length: 14 residues. CDR3 sequence: CASSLVGPTYEQYF. CDR3 sequence (DNA): TGTGCCAGCAGCTTAGTAGGACCCACCTACGAGCAGTACTTC.

The CDR3 loop reads CASSVGTSGRDEQYF. The CDR3 DNA is TGTGCCAGCAGCGTCGGGACTAGCGGGAGGGATGAGCAGTACTTC. The gene calls are TRBV9 and TRBJ2-7; 16 bases align to TRBD2. In germline, CDR1 is SGDLS, CDR2 YYNGEE. V lost 2 bases and J lost 7; bases outside the gene matches: 3. The CDR3 has 15 residues.